This paragraph covers one T cell receptor (beta chain) sequence. This clonotype appeared many times. No cognate antigen has been identified for it. No much larger clone exists at a distance of one base, and base qualities are not known. The sample's time point, from its label and the paper: sample taken at primary tumor resection. Samples were obtained from approximately 70 patients with early-stage, untreated non-small cell lung cancer from the lung TRACERx cohort. Without any cell sorting, TCR sequencing was performed on whole RNA extracted either from tumor and nontumor lung tissue or from cryopreserved PBMC samples. Patients were selected for TCR sequencing only if sufficient RNA was available from at least two tumor regions. Tumor and adjacent nontumor lung specimens were reviewed by a lung pathologist before selection. This sample was taken from a study of spatial heterogeneity in lung cancer (dated by TCRdb to about 2019). Broadly, across the study: Beta-chain transcripts were consistently detected in greater numbers than alpha-chain transcripts, which likely reflects a higher abundance of beta-chain transcripts. At surgery, both alpha and beta chains were TCR-sequenced in about 200 tumor regions, some 64 matched nontumor lung samples and some 60 PBMC samples. The study quantitatively compared TCR alpha and beta repertoires across multiple tumor regions, matched nontumor lung and blood in non-small cell lung cancer. In the raw uncorrected reads, each unique combination of TCR and UMI appeared on average more than ten times. Nonsynonymous mutation counts, determined by whole-exome sequencing of tumor tissue, were related to features of the TCR repertoire.

The library was obtained by 5' RACE. The reads were generated on a NextSeq 500. The TCR library protocol attached a unique molecular identifier to each TCR cDNA molecule to allow correction of PCR and sequencing errors. On the study's bioinformatics: TCR identification, UMI-based error correction and CDR3 extraction were performed with Decombinator tools. TCRs above a frequency of 2 per 1,000, corresponding to the top 1% of the tumor frequency distribution, were defined as expanded. Each repertoire was subsampled 100 times to 5,000 TCRs, after which Renyi diversity was computed with the R vegan package. CDR3 similarity networks were built from amino acid triplet string-kernel similarity, connecting CDR3s with pairwise similarity above 0.82. In-frame beta chains were kept once TCRdb had trimmed the public reads at Q25 with fastp and called clones with MiXCR. Here each entry gathers all rows of one CDR3 protein and keeps the most common genes and DNA. The V and J calls and clone size come from TCRdb's table, not from the authors' own analysis. The sample records 35,000 to 50,000 distinct CDR3 sequences, approximately 3% of which are singletons. The top ten constitute under 40% of the sample.

Study-wide conclusions, independent of this receptor: Additional single-cell paired TCR alpha and beta sequencing was considered necessary to confirm, at a functional level, the hypothesis that regional TCRs recognize regional mutations.

This receptor was obtained from a male donor with early-stage non-small cell lung cancer. The sample in question was normal lung tissue next to the tumor, obtained at surgery.

The CDR3 region reads CSAPLAGILYEQYF. The nucleotide sequence is given as TGCAGTGCACCCTTAGCGGGGATCCTCTACGAGCAGTACTTC. Recombination linked TRBV20-1 to TRBJ2-7, with TRBD2 identical over 8 junction bases. The germline V gene (reference sequence) sets CDR1 to DFQATT and CDR2 to SNEGSKA. V is trimmed back by 6 bases and J by 3 bases, and the junction contains 10 bases that no gene match accounts for. From the cysteine through the phenylalanine, the CDR3 covers 14 amino acids. Of all the DNA, just the CDR3 is kept, 42 bases in frame from base 1.